These 28 T cell receptor beta chains were all obtained from the same sample, sequenced in a study of control samples from healthy donors and cancer patients. The table came from immunoSEQ multiplex PCR; TCRdb's copy has only in-frame clones and leaves some out. Here the sample spans 130,000 or so clones, about 88% being singletons. The sequencing sample was made of blood. All receptors come from a man over 45 in good health.

The chain employs TRBV5-1 and TRBJ2-3; D perhaps matches TRBD1 (5 bases). V was clipped by 4 bases and J by 3 bases, with 21 bases between them. The CDR3 consists of 17 residues. Germline-derived CDR1 and CDR2 are SGHRS and YFSETQ. CDR3 loop: CASSPMLRGFTTDTQYF. CDR3 coding DNA: TGCGCCAGCAGCCCAATGCTAAGGGGCTTCACAACAGATACGCAGTATTTT. Full variable domain (missing parts from reference TRBV5-1 and TRBJ2-3): KAGVTQTPRYLIKTRGQQVTLSCSPISGHRSVSWYQQTPGQGLQFLFEYFSETQRNKGNFPGRFSGRQFSNSRSEMNVSTLELGDSALYLCASSPMLRGFTTDTQYFGPGTRLTVL.

This sequence joins TRBV24-1 and TRBJ1-5, with D perhaps TRBD1 (6 bases). V was clipped by 6 bases and J by 2 bases, with 13 bases between them. CDR1 is KGHDR and CDR2 is SFDVKD in the germline V gene. The CDR3 is made up of 15 amino acids. CDR3 DNA sequence: TGTGCCACCAGTCCCAGGGGCATAGGCAATCAGCCCCAGCATTTT. Amino acid sequence: CATSPRGIGNQPQHF.

This clone occurred a few times. The gene calls are TRBV7-8 and TRBJ2-1; D gene uncertain. Germline-derived CDR1 and CDR2 are SGHVS and FQNEAQ. The V and J ends lost 6 bases and 2 bases respectively, with 8 bases between them. CDR3 length equals 13 residues. As DNA, the CDR3 is TGTGCCAGCAGTCCATACACCTACAATGAGCAGTTCTTC. Residues: CASSPYTYNEQFF.

The chain carries TRBV28 and TRBJ1-2, with 8 bases that match TRBD1. The CDR3 is made up of 13 amino acids. Germline V gene data show CDR1 as MDHEN and CDR2 as SYDVKM. With 6 bases clipped from V and 4 bases from J, the junction kept 4 bases outside the gene matches. Written as DNA, the CDR3 is TGTGCCAGCAGACAGGGGGAGAGCTATGGCTACACCTTC. Translating gives CASRQGESYGYTF.

The chain employs TRBV4-1 and TRBJ2-7, with D perhaps assigned TRBD1 or TRBD2 (5 bases each). V was trimmed by 0 bases and J by 5 bases, leaving 17 bases between them. The CDR3 spans 16 residues. Germline CDR1 reads MGHRA; CDR2 reads YSYEKL. Here the CDR3 reads CASSQDFQALGDEQYF. The CDR3 DNA is TGCGCCAGCAGCCAAGATTTTCAGGCGCTGGGGGACGAGCAGTACTTC.

This clone was counted a single time. CDR3 DNA: TGTGCCAGCCGTACGCAGGGCGCTGGGGCCAACGTCCTGACTTTC. Protein: CASRTQGAGANVLTF. The gene calls are TRBV28 and TRBJ2-6; a weak D match, TRBD1 (5 bases). This CDR3 contains 15 residues. The germline gives CDR1 MDHEN, CDR2 SYDVKM. Trimming removed 8 bases at V and 2 bases at J, with 13 bases between.

V usage is TRBV6-5 and J usage is TRBJ1-3, with TRBD1 matching over 10 bases. The V and J ends lost 6 bases and 2 bases, in that order; junction bases with no gene match: 4. The CDR3 length is 15 residues. Germline V gives CDR1 MNHEY, CDR2 SVGAGI. The CDR3 is CASSRQGAAGNTIYF. In DNA form, the CDR3 reads TGTGCCAGCAGCAGACAGGGGGCAGCTGGAAACACCATATATTTT.

This clone occurred once. Distinct nucleotide sequences in the sample also encode this CDR3. The V call is TRBV28, the J call TRBJ1-2; TRBD1 might be the D (5 bases). The CDR3 runs to 13 residues. V shed 4 bases and J shed 5 bases, with 11 bases lying between them. The germline V gene has CDR1 MDHEN and CDR2 SYDVKM. The CDR3 DNA follows: TGTGCCAGCAGTTCCGGACAAGGTTATGGCTACACCTTC. It encodes CASSSGQGYGYTF.

This clone has just one count. This chain uses TRBV29-1 with TRBJ2-7; TRBD2 agrees at 8 bases. V gave up 5 bases and J gave up 11 bases; unmatched junction bases: 8. CDR1 is SQVTM and CDR2 is ANQGSEA in the germline V gene. CDR3 length: 11 amino acids. The CDR3 sequence: CSVRVAGGEYF. The CDR3 coding sequence is TGCAGCGTTCGCGTTGCGGGAGGAGAGTACTTC.

V is TRBV16 and J is TRBJ1-1; D is unresolved. The germline V gene encodes CDR1 KGHSY and CDR2 FQNENV. The ends were cut back, 1 base at V and 2 bases at J, with 17 bases in the middle. The CDR3 is 17 residues long. For the CDR3, the DNA is TGTGCCAGCAGCCAATTTAGTTCAGGAGCTACAAACACTGAAGCTTTCTTT. Amino acid sequence: CASSQFSSGATNTEAFF.

This chain links TRBV11-2 with TRBJ1-1; D is unresolved. The CDR3 runs 13 residues. Germline CDR1 is SGHAT and CDR2 is FQNNGV. V lost 1 base and J lost 3, with 6 bases in between. This CDR3 reads CASSLGADTEAFF. Written as DNA, the CDR3 is TGTGCCAGCAGCTTAGGAGCAGACACTGAAGCTTTCTTT.

J is TRBJ1-4 and V is TRBV19; D is possibly TRBD1 (6 bases). Looked up from germline, CDR1 is LNHDA and CDR2 is SQIVND (reference sequence). This CDR3 region has 13 residues. Trimming removed 4 bases at V and 6 bases at J, with 9 bases between. The CDR3 sequence: CASSTNRDEKLFF. The CDR3 DNA is TGTGCCAGTAGTACGAACAGGGATGAAAAACTGTTTTTT.

The chain recombines TRBV27 with TRBJ1-1, with D possibly TRBD1 on 6 matching bases. This CDR3 contains 11 residues. The germline V and J ends were trimmed by 7 bases and 3 bases, with 6 bases remaining between them. Germline V gene lookup returns CDR1 MNHEY and CDR2 SMNVEV (reference sequence). This CDR3 reads CASKGDTEAFF. CDR3 sequence (DNA): TGTGCCAGCAAGGGGGACACTGAAGCTTTCTTT.

The chain couples TRBV5-1 to TRBJ1-1; no clear D gene. The CDR3 sequence is 11 residues long. Germline V gene sequence: CDR1 SGHRS, CDR2 YFSETQ. V lost 4 bases and J 9 bases, leaving 10 bases between the germline ends. CDR3 sequence (DNA): TGCGCCAGCAGCATCGGGAAGCAAGCTTTCTTT. Translating it yields CASSIGKQAFF.

The rearrangement joins TRBV2 to TRBJ2-2; D is uncertain. V was trimmed by 4 bases and J by 0 bases, leaving 9 bases between them. The CDR3 loop spans 15 amino acids. From germline, CDR1 is SNHLY and CDR2 FYNNEI. CDR3 amino acids: CASSGAYANTGELFF. CDR3 bases: TGTGCCAGCAGTGGAGCATACGCGAACACCGGGGAGCTGTTTTTT.

J is TRBJ2-7 and V is TRBV20-1; D is uncertain. Looked up from germline, CDR1 is DFQATT and CDR2 is SNEGSKA (reference sequence). V was trimmed by 3 bases and J by 3 bases, leaving 15 bases between them. The CDR3 runs 14 residues. CDR3 bases: TGCAGTGCTAGTAAAGCTTACCGGATCTACGAGCAGTACTTC. Translation gives CSASKAYRIYEQYF.

The V call is TRBV5-1, the J call TRBJ1-2, with 10 bases fitting TRBD1. The CDR3 contains 15 residues. Trimming cost V 3 bases and J 8 bases; bases outside gene matches: 10. Germline V gene sequence: CDR1 SGHRS, CDR2 YFSETQ. Here the CDR3 DNA reads TGCGCCAGCAGCTGGGACCAAGGGACAGGGGACGGCTACACCTTC. It encodes CASSWDQGTGDGYTF.

This rearrangement joins TRBV25-1 to TRBJ2-2, with TRBD2 matching 13 bases. The trim removed 2 bases at V and 5 bases at J, leaving 8 bases unmatched. Germline CDR1 is MGHDK and CDR2 is SYGVNS. The CDR3 loop spans 18 amino acids. This CDR3 reads CASSEPPGLAGRTGELFF. CDR3 in DNA: TGTGCCAGCAGTGAACCTCCGGGACTAGCGGGGAGGACCGGGGAGCTGTTTTTT.

This sequence joins TRBV14 and TRBJ2-7; no clear D gene. There are 11 residues in the CDR3. Deletions cut 2 bases from V and 4 bases from J, with 3 bases between. Per the germline V gene, CDR1 is SGHDN and CDR2 is FVKESK. The CDR3 loop is CASSQSYEQYF. The CDR3 region has the DNA TGTGCCAGCAGCCAATCTTACGAGCAGTACTTC.

The chain combines TRBV30 with TRBJ1-1, with 7 bases fitting TRBD1. The CDR3 has 13 residues. Germline V gene data show CDR1 as GTSNPN and CDR2 as SVGIG (reference sequence). With 3 bases clipped from V and 0 bases from J, the junction kept 1 base outside the gene matches. Written as DNA, the CDR3 is TGTGCCTGGAGGGGACAGATGAACACTGAAGCTTTCTTT. As protein: CAWRGQMNTEAFF.

The chain combines TRBV4-2 with TRBJ2-5; a possible D gene is TRBD2 (5 bases). Trimming removed 0 bases from V and 3 bases from J, with 11 bases in between. The CDR3 extends over 15 amino acids. Germline V gene sequence: CDR1 LGHNA, CDR2 YNFKEQ. This CDR3 reads CASSQDSGSEETQYF. The CDR3 nucleotides are TGTGCCAGCAGCCAAGATTCGGGATCAGAAGAGACCCAGTACTTC.

The gene calls are TRBV28 and TRBJ1-1; D unresolved. This CDR3 is built from 10 residues. V lost 4 bases and J 9 bases, leaving 6 bases between the germline ends. Germline assignment: CDR1 MDHEN and CDR2 SYDVKM. The CDR3 loop is CASSSGKAFF. Written as DNA, the CDR3 is TGTGCCAGCAGTTCTGGGAAAGCTTTCTTT.

This clone was seen once. The same CDR3 arises from other DNA sequences in this sample as well. The rearrangement links TRBV5-1 to TRBJ1-5, with 7 bases aligning to TRBD1. Germline CDR1 is SGHRS and CDR2 is YFSETQ. J was trimmed by 4 bases and V by 0 bases; bases with no gene match: 4. This CDR3 is built from 15 residues. The chain's CDR3 is CASSLGQGGNQPQHF. CDR3 in DNA: TGCGCCAGCAGCTTGGGACAGGGAGGTAATCAGCCCCAGCATTTT.

J is TRBJ1-5 and V is TRBV18; TRBD1 aligns across 7 bases. The CDR3 is made up of 15 amino acids. Germline assignment: CDR1 KGHSH and CDR2 LQKENI. The V and J ends lost 3 bases and 5 bases, in that order; junction bases with no gene match: 7. The chain's CDR3 is CASSPKGTEDQPQHF. For the CDR3, the DNA is TGTGCCAGCTCACCCAAGGGGACAGAGGATCAGCCCCAGCATTTT.

The chain uses TRBV5-1 and TRBJ2-5, with D perhaps TRBD1 (6 bases). CDR3 length: 18 amino acids. V was clipped by 3 bases and J by 5 bases, with 26 bases between them. The germline V gene encodes CDR1 SGHRS and CDR2 YFSETQ. The CDR3 loop reads CASSWGSLQGSTRETQYF. The CDR3 nucleotides are TGCGCCAGCAGCTGGGGGTCTTTGCAGGGGTCGACGCGGGAGACCCAGTACTTC.

V gene TRBV14 combines with J gene TRBJ2-2; D is uncertain. Deletions cut 6 bases from V and 7 bases from J, with 15 bases between. CDR3 length equals 14 residues. Germline-derived CDR1 and CDR2 are SGHDN and FVKESK. This CDR3 is CASSFTLFGGELFF. As DNA, the CDR3 is TGTGCCAGCAGTTTCACACTGTTCGGCGGGGAGCTGTTTTTT.

The chain employs TRBV28 and TRBJ1-4, with no clear D. The CDR3 extends over 16 amino acids. Between the trimmed V and J ends, which lost 6 bases and 0 bases, there was a span of 14 bases. Per the germline V gene, CDR1 is MDHEN and CDR2 is SYDVKM. CDR3 region: CASSPAGMTTNEKLFF. Here the CDR3 DNA reads TGTGCCAGCAGCCCCGCGGGGATGACAACTAATGAAAAACTGTTTTTT.

J is TRBJ1-5 and V is TRBV5-1, with a weak D call TRBD1 (5 bases). The length of the CDR3 is 16 residues. The V end lost 0 bases, the J end lost 3 bases, and 13 bases lay between the germline ends. Germline V lookup: CDR1 SGHRS, CDR2 YFSETQ. The CDR3 DNA reads TGCGCCAGCAGCTTGGGGGGCACGTTCCCCAATCAGCCCCAGCATTTT. Its protein is CASSLGGTFPNQPQHF. Supplemented by reference TRBV5-1 and TRBJ1-5, the full variable domain reads KAGVTQTPRYLIKTRGQQVTLSCSPISGHRSVSWYQQTPGQGLQFLFEYFSETQRNKGNFPGRFSGRQFSNSRSEMNVSTLELGDSALYLCASSLGGTFPNQPQHFGDGTRLSIL.